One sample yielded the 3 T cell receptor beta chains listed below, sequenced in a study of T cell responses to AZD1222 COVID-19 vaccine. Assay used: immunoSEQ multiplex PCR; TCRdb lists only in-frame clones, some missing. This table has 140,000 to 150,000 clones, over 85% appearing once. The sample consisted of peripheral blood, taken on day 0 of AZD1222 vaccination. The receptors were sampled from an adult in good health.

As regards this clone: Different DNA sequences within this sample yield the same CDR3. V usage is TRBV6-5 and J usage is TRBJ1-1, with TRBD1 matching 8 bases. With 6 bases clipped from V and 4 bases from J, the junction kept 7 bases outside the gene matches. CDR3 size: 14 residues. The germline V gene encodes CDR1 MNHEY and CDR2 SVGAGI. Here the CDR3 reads CASRAGGGGTEAFF. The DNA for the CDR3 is TGTGCCAGCAGGGCAGGGGGCGGAGGCACTGAAGCTTTCTTT.

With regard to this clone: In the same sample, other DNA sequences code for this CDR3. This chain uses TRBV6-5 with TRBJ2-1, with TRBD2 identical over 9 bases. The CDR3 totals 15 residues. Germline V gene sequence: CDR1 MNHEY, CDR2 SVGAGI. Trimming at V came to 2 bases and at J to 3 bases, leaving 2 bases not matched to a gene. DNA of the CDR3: TGTGCCAGCAGTTACGGGACTAGCAGCTACAATGAGCAGTTCTTC. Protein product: CASSYGTSSYNEQFF.

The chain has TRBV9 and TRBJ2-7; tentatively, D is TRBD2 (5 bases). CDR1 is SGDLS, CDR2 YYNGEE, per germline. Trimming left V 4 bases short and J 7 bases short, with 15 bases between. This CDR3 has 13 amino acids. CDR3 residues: CASSPGPTGEQYF. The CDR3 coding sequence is TGTGCCAGCAGCCCTGGACCGACGGGGGAGCAGTACTTC.